The 27 T cell receptor beta chains in this list originate from one sample, sequenced in a study of blood T cell repertoires in COVID-19. Only in-frame clones appear in the TCRdb table, and some are missing; sequencing was by immunoSEQ multiplex PCR. The top ten clones hold about 4.5% of a sample with about 160,000 clones, roughly 93% of them seen once. Sequences were obtained from peripheral blood. These receptors came from a woman aged 50 to 60 with acute or convalescent COVID-19.

The chain has TRBV27 and TRBJ2-7; 12 nucleotides match TRBD2. Germline V CDR1 and CDR2: MNHEY, SMNVEV (reference sequence). The CDR3 spans 13 residues. The V segment lost 9 bases and the J segment 5 bases; nucleotides outside the gene matches: 5. Here the CDR3 reads CASRLAGENEQYF. CDR3 sequence (DNA): TGTGCCAGTCGACTAGCGGGAGAAAACGAGCAGTACTTC.

A single count supports this clone. V usage is TRBV6-6 and J usage is TRBJ2-4, with 10 bases that match TRBD1. From germline, CDR1 is MNHNY and CDR2 SVGAGI (reference sequence). This CDR3 has 16 residues. After removal of 5 bases from V and 0 bases from J, the junction contained 4 bases not matched to a gene. CDR3 DNA: TGTGCCAGCAGTCGACAGGGGGCGGTAGCCAAAAACATTCAGTACTTC. Amino acid sequence: CASSRQGAVAKNIQYF.

The chain combines TRBV5-4 with TRBJ1-4; D perhaps matches TRBD1 (6 bases). Germline CDR1 and CDR2: SGHNT and YYREEE (reference sequence). This CDR3 contains 16 residues. The V and J ends lost 0 bases and 3 bases respectively, with 12 bases between them. The chain's CDR3 is CASSLVGGAANEKLFF. The CDR3, as DNA: TGTGCCAGCAGCTTGGTGGGGGGGGCAGCTAATGAAAAACTGTTTTTT.

The chain links TRBV5-8 to TRBJ1-1, with D unresolved. This CDR3 is 14 amino acids long. Germline loops: CDR1 SGHTS, CDR2 YDEGEE. V dropped 2 bases and J dropped 11 bases, with 19 bases sitting between them. The CDR3 bases are TGTGCCAGCAGCTTCACCGCGGAACCCCCGATGGCTTTCTTT. This sequence encodes CASSFTAEPPMAFF.

The chain couples TRBV28 to TRBJ1-1; 9 bases map to TRBD1. Germline-derived CDR1 and CDR2 are MDHEN and SYDVKM. J was trimmed by 7 bases and V by 6 bases; bases with no gene match: 9. This CDR3 is built from 14 residues. This CDR3 reads CASSTTGGGGEAFF. CDR3 DNA: TGTGCCAGCAGCACTACAGGGGGCGGGGGTGAAGCTTTCTTT.

The CDR3 loop is CARDRAGYGTEAFF. Here the CDR3 DNA reads TGTGCCCGCGACAGGGCAGGGTACGGCACTGAAGCTTTCTTT. The chain uses TRBV2 and TRBJ1-1, with 7 bases that match TRBD1. V lost 11 bases to trimming and J lost 4 bases; unmatched junction nucleotides: 13. This CDR3 region has 14 residues. Germline V gene lookup returns CDR1 SNHLY and CDR2 FYNNEI.

The CDR3 DNA sequence: TGTGCCAGCAGCTTAGAGGGGGCAGGGACAGATACGCAGTATTTT. Protein product: CASSLEGAGTDTQYF. The genes are TRBV11-2 and TRBJ2-3, with TRBD1 as a possible D gene (6 bases). The CDR3 spans 15 residues. Germline loops: CDR1 SGHAT, CDR2 FQNNGV. V was pared by 0 bases and J by 3 bases, with 10 bases between.

The rearrangement joins TRBV5-1 to TRBJ2-7, with 9 bases matching TRBD1. Trimming removed 4 bases from V and 4 bases from J; junction bases left unmatched: 9. The CDR3 is made up of 15 amino acids. Germline loops: CDR1 SGHRS, CDR2 YFSETQ. Here the CDR3 reads CASSQETGGPYEQYF. The CDR3 DNA follows: TGCGCCAGCAGCCAGGAGACAGGGGGTCCATACGAGCAGTACTTC.

This chain connects TRBV6-2 or TRBV6-3 to TRBJ1-1, with 9 nucleotides matching TRBD1. The trim removed 5 bases at V and 3 bases at J, leaving 1 base unmatched. The germline CDR1 and CDR2 sequences are MNHEY and SVGEGT. This CDR3 has 13 amino acids. CDR3 loop: CASSRQGDTEAFF. DNA for the CDR3: TGTGCCAGCAGTCGACAGGGGGACACTGAAGCTTTCTTT.

V gene TRBV30 combines with J gene TRBJ2-3, with 9 bases lining up with TRBD2. With V trimmed by 1 base and J by 4 bases, 6 bases remained unmatched. CDR1 is GTSNPN, CDR2 SVGIG, per germline (reference sequence). The CDR3 is made up of 15 amino acids. Written as DNA, the CDR3 is TGTGCCTGGAGTGGCGGGAGGGGTTGGGCAGATACGCAGTATTTT. It encodes CAWSGGRGWADTQYF.

The rearrangement uses TRBV6-6 and TRBJ1-1; D possibly corresponds to TRBD1 (6 bases). The CDR3 has 15 amino acids. CDR1 and CDR2 (germline): MNHNY, SVGAGI (reference sequence). V lost 5 bases to trimming and J lost 0 bases, with 13 bases between them. The chain's CDR3 is CASSQGIRMNTEAFF. CDR3 coding DNA: TGTGCCAGCAGTCAGGGGATCCGAATGAACACTGAAGCTTTCTTT.

CDR3 residues: CASSPGQGVQETQYF. In DNA form, the CDR3 reads TGTGCCAGTAGTCCGGGACAGGGCGTTCAAGAGACCCAGTACTTC. The chain couples TRBV19 to TRBJ2-5, with 9 bases identical to TRBD1. The CDR3 is 15 residues long. V was clipped by 5 bases and J by 2 bases; unmatched bases: 6. Germline V gene sequence: CDR1 LNHDA, CDR2 SQIVND (reference sequence).

The chain uses TRBV30 and TRBJ1-1, with 8 bases that match TRBD1. CDR1 is GTSNPN, CDR2 SVGIG, per germline (reference sequence). The length of the CDR3 is 13 residues. J was trimmed by 3 bases and V by 5 bases; bases with no gene match: 5. DNA of the CDR3: TGTGCCTGGGCGGACAGGGCGGACACTGAAGCTTTCTTT. Translating gives CAWADRADTEAFF. The full variable domain, its missing parts supplied by reference TRBV30 and TRBJ1-1, is SQTIHQWPATLVQPVGSPLSLECTVEGTSNPNLYWYRQAAGRGLQLLFYSVGIGQISSEVPQNLSASRPQDRQFILSSKKLLLSDSGFYLCAWADRADTEAFFGQGTRLTVV.

The genes are TRBV18 and TRBJ2-5; D uncertain. CDR1 and CDR2 (germline): KGHSH, LQKENI. The CDR3 loop spans 13 amino acids. Trimming left V 3 bases short and J 1 base short, with 6 bases between. This CDR3 reads CASSPAPQETQYF. CDR3 bases: TGTGCCAGCTCACCGGCCCCCCAAGAGACCCAGTACTTC.

This chain connects TRBV30 to TRBJ1-1; D is unclear. Germline CDR1 GTSNPN, CDR2 SVGIG (reference sequence). The V gene lost 2 bases and the J gene lost 1 base, with 11 bases spanning the gap. This CDR3 has 14 amino acids. The CDR3 sequence: CAWSLGGTNTEAFF. The CDR3 DNA reads as TGTGCCTGGAGTCTAGGAGGAACGAACACTGAAGCTTTCTTT.

The V and J genes are TRBV10-1 and TRBJ2-7; D unresolved. The CDR3 loop spans 13 amino acids. Between the trimmed V and J ends, which lost 0 bases and 5 bases, there was a span of 8 bases. Germline CDR1 reads WNHNN; CDR2 reads SYGVQD (reference sequence). DNA for the CDR3: TGCGCCAGCAGTGAGTCGGCAAGAAACGAGCAGTACTTC. This gives the protein CASSESARNEQYF.

The chain employs TRBV4-3 and TRBJ1-2; maybe TRBD1 (5 bases). The CDR3 has 14 residues. CDR1 LGHNA and CDR2 YSLEER come from the germline V gene. Trimming pared 0 bases from V and 8 bases from J, leaving 13 bases between. The CDR3 region has the DNA TGCGCCAGCAGCCAAGATCAAAGGGGTGGAGGCTACACCTTC. It specifies CASSQDQRGGGYTF.

The V gene is TRBV6-2 or TRBV6-3, the J gene TRBJ1-1, with a tentative D call TRBD1 (5 bases). Trimming removed 1 base from V and 1 base from J, with 7 bases in between. CDR3 length: 14 amino acids. Germline V gene lookup returns CDR1 MNHEY and CDR2 SVGEGT. CDR3 residues: CASSYYDRNTEAFF. The CDR3 DNA follows: TGTGCCAGCAGTTACTACGACAGGAACACTGAAGCTTTCTTT.

This clone was observed once. V usage is TRBV4-2 and J usage is TRBJ2-7; weak D call: TRBD1 (6 bases). CDR3 length: 15 amino acids. Trimming cost V 5 bases and J 0 bases, with 14 bases left between them. Germline values: CDR1 LGHNA, CDR2 YNFKEQ. The CDR3 region has the DNA TGTGCCAGCAGCGTCCGGGACACCGACTCCTACGAGCAGTACTTC. Its translation: CASSVRDTDSYEQYF.

This chain connects TRBV27 to TRBJ2-5; possibly TRBD1 for D (6 bases). The CDR3 sequence is 13 residues long. V shed 5 bases and J shed 4 bases, with 11 bases lying between them. Germline V gene lookup returns CDR1 MNHEY and CDR2 SMNVEV (reference sequence). The CDR3 spells CASSQQGIETQYF. The CDR3 region has the DNA TGTGCCAGCAGTCAACAGGGTATAGAGACCCAGTACTTC.

This clone occurred once. This chain uses TRBV21-1 with TRBJ2-7; TRBD2, as called in the table, went unchecked against the DNA. TRBV21-1 has pseudogene status. The CDR3 totals 17 residues. CDR3 residues: CASSNGGFRVLFYEQYF. CDR3 nucleotide sequence: TGTGCCAGCAGCAACGGCGGGTTTAGAGTCTTGTTCTACGAGCAGTACTTC.

The gene calls are TRBV18 and TRBJ1-1, with no clear D. Germline loops: CDR1 KGHSH, CDR2 LQKENI. The CDR3 has 16 residues. V was shortened by 6 bases and J by 4 bases, with 21 bases between the two germline ends. The CDR3 here is CASSTGSMGFFTEAFF. Here the CDR3 DNA reads TGTGCCAGCTCGACGGGATCTATGGGCTTCTTCACTGAAGCTTTCTTT.

The chain links TRBV25-1 to TRBJ1-1, with 12 bases that match TRBD1. CDR1 and CDR2 from the germline V gene are MGHDK and SYGVNS. Trimming at V came to 8 bases and at J to 4 bases, leaving 11 bases not matched to a gene. The CDR3 is 16 amino acids. DNA of the CDR3: TGTGCCAGCTCGCGGGGACAGGGGGCGGAGGTCACTGAAGCTTTCTTT. Amino acid sequence: CASSRGQGAEVTEAFF.

The V call is TRBV7-2, the J call TRBJ1-2; tentative D call: TRBD1 (5 bases). Per germline, CDR1 SGHTA and CDR2 FQGNSA. V lost 2 bases and J 5 bases, leaving 12 bases between the germline ends. The CDR3 has 14 residues. The CDR3 DNA reads TGTGCCAGCAGCTTAAGGGGTACGTTTTATGGCTACACCTTC. Its translation is CASSLRGTFYGYTF.

This sequence joins TRBV28 and TRBJ2-5; TRBD2 is a possible D gene (6 bases). The CDR3 consists of 14 residues. The V gene's germline CDR1 is MDHEN and CDR2 SYDVKM. V was trimmed by 4 bases and J by 3 bases, leaving 12 bases between them. The CDR3 bases are TGTGCCAGCAGTTCCTATAGCGGAGAAGAGACCCAGTACTTC. Translated, it gives CASSSYSGEETQYF.

The chain couples TRBV7-8 to TRBJ1-1, with 9 bases matching TRBD1. Germline V gene lookup returns CDR1 SGHVS and CDR2 FQNEAQ. The CDR3 extends over 17 amino acids. The V gene end was trimmed by 1 base and the J gene end by 5 bases; junction bases not matched to a gene: 11. The CDR3, as DNA: TGTGCCAGCAGCTTAGGGGCCGGGACAGGGCGGGATACTGAAGCTTTCTTT. Amino acid sequence: CASSLGAGTGRDTEAFF.

This rearrangement joins TRBV29-1 to TRBJ1-1, with a tentative D call TRBD1 (5 bases). V gave up 4 bases and J gave up 0 bases, with 9 bases separating them. The CDR3 consists of 13 residues. Germline loops: CDR1 SQVTM, CDR2 ANQGSEA. CDR3 in amino acids: CSVGQRMNTEAFF. DNA for the CDR3: TGCAGCGTTGGACAGAGAATGAACACTGAAGCTTTCTTT.